Presented here are 24 T cell receptor beta chains from one specimen sequenced in a study of brain T cells in children with intractable seizures (TCRdb year 2021). The time point label of this sample denotes: resected brain tissue, or blood drawn just prior to surgery. The method was the immunoSEQ multiplex PCR assay. TCRdb mirrors the immuneACCESS table, restricted to in-frame sequences. Some clones are absent from its copies; in checked studies, under half trace to an unresolved V gene, and the reason for the others is unknown. This sample holds 80,000 or so clones; under 95% were observed only once. The top ten clones comprise approximately 24% of the sample. The sequencing used peripheral blood, collected at surgery. These receptor sequences come from a girl aged 2 to 10 with Rasmussen encephalitis and intractable seizures.

The chain has TRBV3-1 (or the pseudogene TRBV3-2) and TRBJ2-1; 7 bases are shared with TRBD1. Germline CDR1 is LGHDT and CDR2 is YNNKEL (reference sequence). This CDR3 has 18 amino acids. V was pared by 0 bases and J by 1 base, with 9 bases of the junction left unmatched. The CDR3 DNA sequence: TGTGCCAGCAGCCAAGAGGGTAGGGGGCTAGGGTCCTACAATGAGCAGTTCTTC. Translation gives CASSQEGRGLGSYNEQFF.

The chain couples TRBV11-3 to TRBJ1-4; 7 nucleotides align to TRBD1. Germline V gene data show CDR1 as SGHNT and CDR2 as YENEEA. The CDR3 loop spans 15 amino acids. After removal of 3 bases from V and 7 bases from J, the junction contained 8 bases not matched to a gene. The CDR3, as DNA: TGTGCCAGCAGCTTGGGGAGGGGGCGCGGTGAAAAACTGTTTTTT. Its translation: CASSLGRGRGEKLFF.

The rearrangement joins TRBV2 to TRBJ2-7, with 8 bases matching TRBD1. Trimming removed 6 bases from V and 3 bases from J; junction bases left unmatched: 7. The CDR3 has 14 amino acids. Germline CDR1 and CDR2: SNHLY and FYNNEI. The CDR3 region is CASRGTGTIYEQYF. The CDR3 nucleotides read TGTGCCAGCAGGGGGACAGGAACAATCTACGAGCAGTACTTC.

The chain is built from TRBV7-2 and TRBJ2-6, with D perhaps TRBD1 (7 bases). The V gene's germline CDR1 is SGHTA and CDR2 FQGNSA. V lost 5 bases and J lost 1, with 15 bases in between. The CDR3 loop spans 17 amino acids. The CDR3: CASSAGQPASGANVLTF. CDR3 DNA sequence: TGTGCCAGCAGCGCGGGACAGCCGGCTTCTGGGGCCAACGTCCTGACTTTC. Full variable domain (missing parts from reference TRBV7-2 and TRBJ2-6): GAGVSQSPSNKVTEKGKDVELRCDPISGHTALYWYRQSLGQGLEFLIYFQGNSAPDKSGLPSDRFSAERTGGSVSTLTIQRTQQEDSAVYLCASSAGQPASGANVLTFGAGSRLTVL.

The chain uses TRBV30 and TRBJ1-4, with D unclear. V lost 0 bases to trimming and J lost 8 bases, with 4 bases between them. The V gene's germline CDR1 is GTSNPN and CDR2 SVGIG (reference sequence). The CDR3 contains 11 residues. The CDR3 coding sequence is TGTGCCTGGAGTGTACACGAAAAACTGTTTTTT. This sequence encodes CAWSVHEKLFF. Variable domain in full (rest from reference TRBV30 and TRBJ1-4): SQTIHQWPATLVQPVGSPLSLECTVEGTSNPNLYWYRQAAGRGLQLLFYSVGIGQISSEVPQNLSASRPQDRQFILSSKKLLLSDSGFYLCAWSVHEKLFFGSGTQLSVL.

V usage is TRBV2 and J usage is TRBJ2-7, with D tentatively TRBD1 (6 bases). CDR1 is SNHLY, CDR2 FYNNEI, per germline. Trimming left V 3 bases short and J 2 bases short, with 11 bases between. This CDR3 has 14 residues. The CDR3 loop reads CASSDTGWTYEQYF. The CDR3, as DNA: TGTGCCAGCAGTGATACAGGGTGGACCTACGAGCAGTACTTC.

The V gene is TRBV14, the J gene TRBJ1-1; the match to TRBD1 covers 7 bases. Looked up from germline, CDR1 is SGHDN and CDR2 is FVKESK. CDR3 length: 13 amino acids. Germline trimming cut 4 bases from V and 7 bases from J; bases unmatched to any gene: 6. In DNA, the CDR3 is TGTGCCAGCAGCCTCTGGGGACAGCTTGAAGCTTTCTTT. Translation gives CASSLWGQLEAFF.

The V and J genes are TRBV6-5 and TRBJ2-1; TRBD1 might be the D (6 bases). V lost 6 bases to trimming and J lost 8 bases, with 14 bases between them. This CDR3 has 13 amino acids. Germline-derived CDR1 and CDR2 are MNHEY and SVGAGI. In nucleotides, the CDR3 is TGTGCCAGCAGCCCAGTACAGGGCGATGAGCAGTTCTTC. This encodes CASSPVQGDEQFF.

The rearrangement joins TRBV24-1 to TRBJ1-5; TRBD1 is a possible D gene (5 bases). From germline, CDR1 is KGHDR and CDR2 SFDVKD. This CDR3 is built from 16 residues. V was cut by 3 bases and J by 3 bases, with 14 bases left in between. CDR3 DNA: TGTGCCACCAGTGATCCTACGGGGCCTTACAATCAGCCCCAGCATTTT. Translating it yields CATSDPTGPYNQPQHF.

V and J are TRBV5-1 and TRBJ2-1; a possible D gene is TRBD1 (6 bases). CDR1 and CDR2 (germline): SGHRS, YFSETQ. V was shortened by 0 bases and J by 4 bases, with 23 bases between the two germline ends. The CDR3 runs to 19 residues. This CDR3 is CASSLEQIPTGPFYNEQFF. The CDR3 region has the DNA TGCGCCAGCAGCTTGGAACAGATTCCGACAGGACCTTTTTACAATGAGCAGTTCTTC.

V is TRBV4-1 and J is TRBJ1-1; TRBD1 aligns across 7 bases. CDR3 length: 14 residues. V lost 4 bases and J lost 6; bases outside the gene matches: 8. CDR1 and CDR2 (germline): MGHRA, YSYEKL. CDR3 DNA sequence: TGCGCCAGCAGCCCCGACCAAGGGGGCCCTGAAGCTTTCTTT. Amino acids: CASSPDQGGPEAFF.

The chain carries TRBV7-9 and TRBJ2-7, with 7 positions matching TRBD1. After removal of 4 bases from V and 2 bases from J, the junction contained 5 bases not matched to a gene. Germline CDR1 is SEHNR and CDR2 is FQNEAQ (reference sequence). The length of the CDR3 is 14 residues. The CDR3 spells CASSSEDRAYEQYF. Here the CDR3 DNA reads TGTGCCAGCAGCTCTGAAGACAGGGCCTACGAGCAGTACTTC.

This clone has just a few counts. The genes are TRBV5-3 and TRBJ1-6; no definite D call. TRBV5-3 is an ORF; its function is uncertain. Trimming removed 2 bases from V and 11 bases from J, with 5 bases in between. The CDR3 is made up of 11 amino acids. The CDR3 nucleotides read TGTGCCAGAAGCTTTGGGACACCCCTCCACTTT. Translation: CARSFGTPLHF.

The CDR3 sequence: CASKSGGSSYNEQFF. The CDR3 DNA reads as TGTGCCAGCAAGAGTGGCGGGAGCTCCTACAATGAGCAGTTCTTC. J is TRBJ2-1 and V is TRBV6-5; 7 nucleotides match TRBD2. This CDR3 is 15 amino acids long. With 7 bases clipped from V and 0 bases from J, the junction kept 6 bases outside the gene matches. The germline V gene has CDR1 MNHEY and CDR2 SVGAGI.

The genes are TRBV6-5 and TRBJ1-1; TRBD1 matches at 9 bases. Per germline, CDR1 MNHEY and CDR2 SVGAGI. J lost 4 bases, V lost 5 bases, and 8 bases had no gene match. The CDR3 covers 15 residues. The CDR3 DNA is TGTGCCAGCAGTCGAGCCGGGACAGGGTCCACTGAAGCTTTCTTT. As protein: CASSRAGTGSTEAFF.

This chain joins TRBV2 and TRBJ2-7; tentative D call: TRBD2 (6 bases). The germline CDR1 and CDR2 sequences are SNHLY and FYNNEI. V was trimmed by 8 bases and J by 3 bases, leaving 11 bases between them. The CDR3 runs 12 residues. The CDR3 DNA reads as TGTGCCAGCGGGGGGATGGTCTACGAGCAGTACTTC. This translates into CASGGMVYEQYF.

This clone counts as medium-sized. CDR3 DNA sequence: TGTGCCAGCAGTTTATCCTCGGGGGGACGAGGGGAAAAACTGTTTTTT. Its protein product is CASSLSSGGRGEKLFF. The V gene is TRBV27, the J gene TRBJ1-4, with D possibly TRBD1 on 5 matching bases. Germline V gene data show CDR1 as MNHEY and CDR2 as SMNVEV (reference sequence). The CDR3 has 16 amino acids. V dropped 0 bases and J dropped 8 bases, with 16 bases sitting between them.

J is TRBJ2-5 and V is TRBV5-1; no definite D call. The germline V gene has CDR1 SGHRS and CDR2 YFSETQ. Trimming pared 4 bases from V and 1 base from J, leaving 14 bases between. This CDR3 comprises 15 residues. Here the CDR3 DNA reads TGCGCCAGCAGCCTATGGGCCCTAACCCAAGAGACCCAGTACTTC. Amino acid sequence: CASSLWALTQETQYF. Variable domain in full (rest from reference TRBV5-1 and TRBJ2-5): KAGVTQTPRYLIKTRGQQVTLSCSPISGHRSVSWYQQTPGQGLQFLFEYFSETQRNKGNFPGRFSGRQFSNSRSEMNVSTLELGDSALYLCASSLWALTQETQYFGPGTRLLVL.

This clone was found a few times. This sequence joins TRBV19 and TRBJ2-2; TRBD2 might be the D (6 bases). CDR1 is LNHDA, CDR2 SQIVND, per germline (reference sequence). There are 18 residues in the CDR3. V was clipped by 4 bases and J by 5 bases, with 23 bases between them. In nucleotides, the CDR3 is TGTGCCAGTAGTAAGGGGCCCTTATGGGGGGTAGTAACCGGGGAGCTGTTTTTT. Amino acid sequence: CASSKGPLWGVVTGELFF.

The chain uses TRBV18 and TRBJ2-3; the D gene is possibly TRBD1 (6 bases). Germline CDR1 reads KGHSH; CDR2 reads LQKENI. With 3 bases removed from V and 0 bases from J, the gap between germline ends came to 10 bases. CDR3 length: 15 residues. CDR3 DNA sequence: TGTGCCAGCTCACCGTTGGGGACAAGCACAGATACGCAGTATTTT. Residues: CASSPLGTSTDTQYF.

The CDR3 protein is CASSLVGAGRYTEAFF. CDR3 sequence (DNA): TGTGCCAGCAGTTTAGTCGGGGCCGGCAGGTACACTGAAGCTTTCTTT. J is TRBJ1-1 and V is TRBV27, with D tentatively TRBD1 (5 bases). CDR3 size: 16 residues. Germline values: CDR1 MNHEY, CDR2 SMNVEV (reference sequence). The V end lost 2 bases, the J end lost 3 bases, and 16 bases lay between the germline ends.

The V call is TRBV7-6, the J call TRBJ1-5; D gene unclear. Germline CDR1 and CDR2: SGHVS and FNYEAQ. CDR3 size: 15 residues. Trimming pared 1 base from V and 1 base from J, leaving 8 bases between. Written as DNA, the CDR3 is TGTGCCAGCAGCTTAGTGGGTGGCAGCAATCAGCCCCAGCATTTT. This sequence encodes CASSLVGGSNQPQHF. Variable domain in full (rest from reference TRBV7-6 and TRBJ1-5): GAGVSQSPRYKVTKRGQDVALRCDPISGHVSLYWYRQALGQGPEFLTYFNYEAQQDKSGLPNDRFSAERPEGSISTLTIQRTEQRDSAMYRCASSLVGGSNQPQHFGDGTRLSIL.

This clone was observed a handful of times. The chain combines TRBV4-1 with TRBJ1-6; 9 bases fit TRBD1. V lost 0 bases, J lost 10 bases, and 7 bases stayed unmatched. CDR3 length: 16 amino acids. Germline V gene sequence: CDR1 MGHRA, CDR2 YSYEKL. The DNA for the CDR3 is TGCGCCAGCAGCCAAGATTCGGGACAGGGTATCTCACCCCTCCACTTT. This gives the protein CASSQDSGQGISPLHF.

The V call is TRBV7-2, the J call TRBJ2-1, with 8 bases aligning to TRBD2. The CDR3 covers 15 residues. The V gene's germline CDR1 is SGHTA and CDR2 FQGNSA. V lost 1 base to trimming and J lost 7 bases; unmatched junction nucleotides: 6. The CDR3 is CASSLDGLALNEQFF. DNA for the CDR3: TGTGCCAGCAGCTTAGATGGACTAGCCCTAAATGAGCAGTTCTTC.